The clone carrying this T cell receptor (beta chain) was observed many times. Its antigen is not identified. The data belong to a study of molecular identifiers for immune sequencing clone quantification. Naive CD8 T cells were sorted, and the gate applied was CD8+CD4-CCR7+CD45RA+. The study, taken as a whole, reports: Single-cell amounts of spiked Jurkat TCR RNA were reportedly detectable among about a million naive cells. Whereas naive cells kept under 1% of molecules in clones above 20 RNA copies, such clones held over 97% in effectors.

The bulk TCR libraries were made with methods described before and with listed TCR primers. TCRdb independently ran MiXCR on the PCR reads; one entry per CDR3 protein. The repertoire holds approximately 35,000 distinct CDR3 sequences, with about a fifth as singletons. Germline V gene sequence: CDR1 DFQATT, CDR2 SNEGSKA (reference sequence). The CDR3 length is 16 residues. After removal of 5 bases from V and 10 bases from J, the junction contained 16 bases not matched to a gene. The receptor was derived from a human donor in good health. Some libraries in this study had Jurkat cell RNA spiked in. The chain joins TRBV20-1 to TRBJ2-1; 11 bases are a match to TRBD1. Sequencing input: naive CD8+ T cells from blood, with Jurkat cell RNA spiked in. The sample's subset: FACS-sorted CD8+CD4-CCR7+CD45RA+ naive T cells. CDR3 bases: TGCAGTGCTTTTACTACAGGACAGGGGGCTTTGCTCGAGCAGTTCTTC. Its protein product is CSAFTTGQGALLEQFF.